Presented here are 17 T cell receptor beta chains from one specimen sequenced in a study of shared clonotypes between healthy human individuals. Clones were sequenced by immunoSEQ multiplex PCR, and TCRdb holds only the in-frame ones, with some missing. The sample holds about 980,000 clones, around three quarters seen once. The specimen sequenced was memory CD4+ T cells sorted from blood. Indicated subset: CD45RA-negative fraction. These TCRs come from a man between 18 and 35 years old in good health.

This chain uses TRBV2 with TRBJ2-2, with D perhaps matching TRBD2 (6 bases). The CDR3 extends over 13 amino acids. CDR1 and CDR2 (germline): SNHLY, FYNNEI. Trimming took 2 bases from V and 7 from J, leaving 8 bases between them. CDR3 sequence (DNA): TGTGCCAGCAGTGAACTGACTAGCGGGGAGCTGTTTTTT. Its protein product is CASSELTSGELFF.

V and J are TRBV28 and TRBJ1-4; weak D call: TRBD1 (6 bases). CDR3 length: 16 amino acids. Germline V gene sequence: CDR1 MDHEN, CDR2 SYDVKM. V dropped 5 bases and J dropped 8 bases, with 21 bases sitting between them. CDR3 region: CASSNSGGRANEKLFF. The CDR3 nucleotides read TGTGCCAGCAGTAATTCGGGGGGCAGGGCGAACGAAAAACTGTTTTTT.

The CDR3 here is CASISGPQETQYF. DNA of the CDR3: TGTGCCAGCATTAGCGGGCCCCAAGAGACCCAGTACTTC. The rearrangement uses TRBV2 and TRBJ2-5, with TRBD2 matching 7 bases. The CDR3 consists of 13 residues. Germline CDR1 is SNHLY and CDR2 is FYNNEI. The V and J ends lost 7 bases and 1 base, in that order; junction bases with no gene match: 3.

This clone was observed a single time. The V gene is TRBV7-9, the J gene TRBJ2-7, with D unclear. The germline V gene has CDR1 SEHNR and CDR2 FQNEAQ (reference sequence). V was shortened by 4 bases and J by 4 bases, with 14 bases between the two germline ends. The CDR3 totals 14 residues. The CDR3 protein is CASSSPPRLYEQYF. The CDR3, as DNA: TGTGCCAGCAGCTCGCCCCCTCGGCTTTACGAGCAGTACTTC.

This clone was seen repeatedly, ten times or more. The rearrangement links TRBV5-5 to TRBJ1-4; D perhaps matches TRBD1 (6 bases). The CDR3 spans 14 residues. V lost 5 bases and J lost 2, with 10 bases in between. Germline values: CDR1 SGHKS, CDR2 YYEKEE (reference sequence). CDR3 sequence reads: CASRKGGTNEKLFF. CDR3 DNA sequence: TGTGCCAGCAGGAAGGGGGGGACTAATGAAAAACTGTTTTTT.

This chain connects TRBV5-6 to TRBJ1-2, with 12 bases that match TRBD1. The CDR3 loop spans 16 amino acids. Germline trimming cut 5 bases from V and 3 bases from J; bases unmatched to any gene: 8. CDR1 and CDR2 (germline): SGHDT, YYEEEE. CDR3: CASSVPGQGADYGYTF. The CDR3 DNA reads TGTGCCAGCAGTGTCCCGGGACAGGGGGCAGACTATGGCTACACCTTC.

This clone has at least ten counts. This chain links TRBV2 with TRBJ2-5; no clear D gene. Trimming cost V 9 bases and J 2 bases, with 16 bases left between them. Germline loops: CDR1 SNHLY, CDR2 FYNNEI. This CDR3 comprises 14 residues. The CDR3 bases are TGTGCCAGTACCTACCTATCGGCACAAGAGACCCAGTACTTC. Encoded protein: CASTYLSAQETQYF.

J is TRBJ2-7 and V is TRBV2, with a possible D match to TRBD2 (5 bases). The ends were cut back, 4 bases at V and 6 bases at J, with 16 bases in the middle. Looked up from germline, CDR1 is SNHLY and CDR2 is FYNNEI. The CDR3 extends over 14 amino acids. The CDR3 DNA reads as TGTGCCAGCAGTGCCCGCCTGGGAGACGGCGAGCAGTACTTC. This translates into CASSARLGDGEQYF.

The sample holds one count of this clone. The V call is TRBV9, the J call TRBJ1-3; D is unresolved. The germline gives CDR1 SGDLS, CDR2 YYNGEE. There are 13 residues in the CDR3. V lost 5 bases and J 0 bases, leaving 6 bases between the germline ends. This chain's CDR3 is CASSGSSGNTIYF. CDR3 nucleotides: TGTGCCAGCAGTGGCAGCTCTGGAAACACCATATATTTT.

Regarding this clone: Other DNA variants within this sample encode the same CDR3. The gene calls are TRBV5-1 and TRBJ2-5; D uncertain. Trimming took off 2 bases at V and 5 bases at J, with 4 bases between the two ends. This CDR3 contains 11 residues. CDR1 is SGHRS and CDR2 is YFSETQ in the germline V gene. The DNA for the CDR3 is TGCGCCAGCAGCTTTTATGAGACCCAGTACTTC. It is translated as CASSFYETQYF.

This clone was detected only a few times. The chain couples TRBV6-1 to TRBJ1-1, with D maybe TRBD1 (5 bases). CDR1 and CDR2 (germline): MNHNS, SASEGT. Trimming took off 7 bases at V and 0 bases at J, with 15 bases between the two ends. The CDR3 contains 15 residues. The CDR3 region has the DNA TGTGCCAGCAACCTGGGGCAGGCGGTGAACACTGAAGCTTTCTTT. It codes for CASNLGQAVNTEAFF.

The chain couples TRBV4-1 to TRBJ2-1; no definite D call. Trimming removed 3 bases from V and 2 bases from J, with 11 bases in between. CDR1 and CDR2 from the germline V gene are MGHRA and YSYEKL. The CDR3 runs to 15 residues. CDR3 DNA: TGCGCCAGCAGCCAGTTATACAGAACCTACAATGAGCAGTTCTTC. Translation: CASSQLYRTYNEQFF.

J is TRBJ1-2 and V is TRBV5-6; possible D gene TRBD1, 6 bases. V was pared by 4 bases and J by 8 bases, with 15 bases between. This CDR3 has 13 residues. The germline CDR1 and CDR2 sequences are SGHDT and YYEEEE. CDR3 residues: CASSDRMGRGYTF. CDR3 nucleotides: TGTGCCAGCAGCGACAGGATGGGTCGAGGCTACACCTTC.

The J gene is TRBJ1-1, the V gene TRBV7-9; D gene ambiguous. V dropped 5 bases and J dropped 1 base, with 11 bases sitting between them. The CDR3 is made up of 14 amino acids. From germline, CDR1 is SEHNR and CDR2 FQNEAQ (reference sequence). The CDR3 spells CASSLEGRNTEAFF. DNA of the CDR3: TGTGCCAGCAGCCTGGAGGGCAGGAACACTGAAGCTTTCTTT.

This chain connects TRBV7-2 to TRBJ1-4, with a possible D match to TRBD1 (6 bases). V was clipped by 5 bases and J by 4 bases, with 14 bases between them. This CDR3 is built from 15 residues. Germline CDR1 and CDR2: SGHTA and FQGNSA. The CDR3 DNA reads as TGTGCCAGCAGCATACAGGGTAAACATAATGAAAAACTGTTTTTT. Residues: CASSIQGKHNEKLFF.

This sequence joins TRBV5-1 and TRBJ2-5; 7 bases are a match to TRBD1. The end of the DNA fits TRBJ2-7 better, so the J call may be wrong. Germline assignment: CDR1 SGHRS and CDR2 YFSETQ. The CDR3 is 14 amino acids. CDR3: CASSSGQEDYEQYF. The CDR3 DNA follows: TGCGCCAGCAGCTCCGGACAGGAGGACTACGAGCAGTACTTC.

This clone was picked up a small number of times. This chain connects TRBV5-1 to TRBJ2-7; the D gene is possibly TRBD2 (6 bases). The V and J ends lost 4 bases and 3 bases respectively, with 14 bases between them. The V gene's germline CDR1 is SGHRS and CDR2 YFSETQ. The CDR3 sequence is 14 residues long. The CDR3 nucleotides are TGCGCCAGCAGCCCCCGGGACTTCGGCTACGAGCAGTACTTC. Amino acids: CASSPRDFGYEQYF.